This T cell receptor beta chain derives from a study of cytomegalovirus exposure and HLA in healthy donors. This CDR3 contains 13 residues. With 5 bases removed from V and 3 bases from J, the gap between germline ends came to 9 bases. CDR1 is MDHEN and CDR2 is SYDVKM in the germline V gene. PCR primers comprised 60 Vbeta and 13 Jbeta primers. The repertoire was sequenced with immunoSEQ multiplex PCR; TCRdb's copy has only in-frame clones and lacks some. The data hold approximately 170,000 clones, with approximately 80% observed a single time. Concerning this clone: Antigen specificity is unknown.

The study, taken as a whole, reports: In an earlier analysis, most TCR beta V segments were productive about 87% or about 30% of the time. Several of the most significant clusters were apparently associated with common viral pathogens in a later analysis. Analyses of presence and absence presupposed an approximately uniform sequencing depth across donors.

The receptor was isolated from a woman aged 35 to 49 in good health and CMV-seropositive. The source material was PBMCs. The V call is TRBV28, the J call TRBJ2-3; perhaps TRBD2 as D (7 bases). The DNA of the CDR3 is TGTGCCAGCAGTGGGGGGGCAACAGATACGCAGTATTTT. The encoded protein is CASSGGATDTQYF.